The 15 T cell receptor beta chains listed next were all sequenced from one sample in a study of shared clonotypes between healthy human individuals. Assay used: immunoSEQ multiplex PCR; TCRdb lists only in-frame clones, some missing. The sample lists some 2.4 million clones; over 85% were seen once. The sample comprised naive CD4+ T cells from PBMCs. Regarding subset: CD45RA+ positively selected. These receptor sequences come from a man aged 18 to 29 in good health. Some clones in this sample may be carry-over from other donors' samples.

The V and J genes are TRBV6-5 and TRBJ1-2; a weak D match, TRBD1 (5 bases). V shed 2 bases and J shed 1 base, with 11 bases lying between them. The germline CDR1 and CDR2 sequences are MNHEY and SVGAGI. The CDR3 spans 15 residues. The CDR3 DNA reads as TGTGCCAGCAGTTACGCACAGGCTCTTAACTATGGCTACACCTTC. Its translation: CASSYAQALNYGYTF.

This sequence joins TRBV28 and TRBJ2-7, with D unclear. The V end was cut by 7 bases, the J end by 3 bases, with 13 bases between. Germline values: CDR1 MDHEN, CDR2 SYDVKM. The CDR3 spans 13 residues. The CDR3 DNA reads as TGTGCCAGCACCACGGTTGGGATCTACGAGCAGTACTTC. This gives the protein CASTTVGIYEQYF. Variable domain in full (rest from reference TRBV28 and TRBJ2-7): DVKVTQSSRYLVKRTGEKVFLECVQDMDHENMFWYRQDPGLGLRLIYFSYDVKMKEKGDIPEGYSVSREKKERFSLILESASTNQTSMYLCASTTVGIYEQYFGPGTRLTVT.

J is TRBJ1-5 and V is TRBV27; D gene uncertain. The CDR3 totals 15 residues. Germline CDR1 is MNHEY and CDR2 is SMNVEV (reference sequence). V dropped 5 bases and J dropped 0 bases, with 11 bases sitting between them. The CDR3 sequence is CASSALPGSNQPQHF. The CDR3 coding sequence is TGTGCCAGCAGTGCTCTTCCAGGTAGCAATCAGCCCCAGCATTTT.

Regarding this clone: In the same sample, other DNA sequences code for this CDR3. V usage is TRBV9 and J usage is TRBJ2-1; 11 bases map to TRBD2. CDR1 SGDLS and CDR2 YYNGEE come from the germline V gene. Trimming at V came to 5 bases and at J to 2 bases, leaving 3 bases not matched to a gene. CDR3 length equals 15 residues. DNA for the CDR3: TGTGCCAGCAGTGGTAGCGGGAGGGCCTACAATGAGCAGTTCTTC. Protein sequence: CASSGSGRAYNEQFF.

This sequence joins TRBV18 and TRBJ1-3; 8 bases fit TRBD1. The CDR3 runs 16 residues. Germline CDR1 and CDR2: KGHSH and LQKENI. The J segment lost 0 bases and the V segment lost 4 bases, leaving 5 bases of the junction unmatched. CDR3 in amino acids: CASSLGQAISGNTIYF. DNA of the CDR3: TGTGCCAGCTCACTGGGACAGGCAATCTCTGGAAACACCATATATTTT.

V is TRBV5-1 and J is TRBJ2-2; TRBD1 might be the D (5 bases). The CDR3 is 16 residues long. V lost 4 bases and J lost 3, with 16 bases in between. Germline CDR1 is SGHRS and CDR2 is YFSETQ. CDR3 loop: CASSPPLAGYTGELFF. As DNA, the CDR3 is TGCGCCAGCAGCCCTCCCCTGGCAGGGTACACCGGGGAGCTGTTTTTT.

This chain links TRBV5-6 with TRBJ2-1; 9 nucleotides agree with TRBD2. Germline CDR1 is SGHDT and CDR2 is YYEEEE. The trim removed 4 bases at V and 1 base at J, leaving 6 bases unmatched. The CDR3 is 16 amino acids. CDR3 residues: CASSPLSGSSYNEQFF. For the CDR3, the DNA is TGTGCCAGCAGCCCTCTTAGCGGGAGTTCCTACAATGAGCAGTTCTTC.

The CDR3 here is CASTGPAYEQYF. The CDR3 DNA follows: TGTGCCAGCACCGGGCCGGCCTACGAGCAGTACTTC. The chain combines TRBV2 with TRBJ2-7; D gene uncertain. Germline-derived CDR1 and CDR2 are SNHLY and FYNNEI. V was clipped by 7 bases and J by 2 bases, with 9 bases between them. The CDR3 length is 12 residues.

The chain uses TRBV27 and TRBJ2-1, with D hard to call. CDR3 length: 14 amino acids. Trimming took 2 bases from V and 2 from J, leaving 7 bases between them. Germline V CDR1 and CDR2: MNHEY, SMNVEV (reference sequence). Written as DNA, the CDR3 is TGTGCCAGCAGTTTAAGGTGGGCCTACAATGAGCAGTTCTTC. It yields the protein CASSLRWAYNEQFF.

This chain connects TRBV13 to TRBJ2-7; 11 nucleotides match TRBD2. The CDR3 length is 14 residues. Per germline, CDR1 PRHDT and CDR2 FYEKMQ (reference sequence). J was trimmed by 6 bases and V by 5 bases; bases with no gene match: 6. The CDR3 reads CASSVAGGPGEQYF. CDR3 sequence (DNA): TGTGCCAGCAGCGTAGCGGGAGGGCCTGGCGAGCAGTACTTC.

The rearrangement links TRBV5-1 to TRBJ2-1; 10 bases are shared with TRBD2. The CDR3 contains 16 residues. V shed 4 bases and J 4 bases; nucleotides not matched to a gene: 8. Germline V gene data show CDR1 as SGHRS and CDR2 as YFSETQ. CDR3 loop: CASSKIAGGSYNEQFF. In nucleotides, the CDR3 is TGCGCCAGCAGCAAAATAGCGGGAGGAAGTTACAATGAGCAGTTCTTC.

The chain is built from TRBV5-6 and TRBJ2-7; D may match TRBD1 or TRBD2 (5 bases each). This CDR3 is built from 15 residues. Between the trimmed V and J ends, which lost 4 bases and 4 bases, there was a span of 18 bases. The germline CDR1 and CDR2 sequences are SGHDT and YYEEEE. CDR3 sequence reads: CASSPSGPPVYEQYF. CDR3 nucleotide sequence: TGTGCCAGCAGCCCCTCGGGGCCTCCGGTGTACGAGCAGTACTTC. Filled out from reference TRBV5-6 and TRBJ2-7, the complete variable domain reads DAGVTQSPTHLIKTRGQQVTLRCSPKSGHDTVSWYQQALGQGPQFIFQYYEEEERQRGNFPDRFSGHQFPNYSSELNVNALLLGDSALYLCASSPSGPPVYEQYFGPGTRLTVT.

The chain recombines TRBV28 with TRBJ2-7; a possible D gene is TRBD1 (6 bases). There are 14 residues in the CDR3. CDR1 MDHEN and CDR2 SYDVKM come from the germline V gene. V was pared by 11 bases and J by 0 bases, with 17 bases between. The CDR3 protein is CASNRDIDSYEQYF. For the CDR3, the DNA is TGTGCCTCGAACCGGGACATAGACTCCTACGAGCAGTACTTC.

Remarks on this clone: Other DNA sequences in the same sample also yield this CDR3. This chain joins TRBV29-1 and TRBJ1-1; D uncertain. Germline V gene sequence: CDR1 SQVTM, CDR2 ANQGSEA. Deletions cut 1 base from V and 0 bases from J, with 6 bases between. CDR3 length equals 13 residues. The CDR3 DNA reads as TGCAGCGTTGAAGGACTGATGAACACTGAAGCTTTCTTT. This encodes CSVEGLMNTEAFF.

The chain joins TRBV19 to TRBJ1-4; perhaps TRBD1 as D (5 bases). The germline gives CDR1 LNHDA, CDR2 SQIVND (reference sequence). This CDR3 has 13 amino acids. V was cut by 5 bases and J by 7 bases, with 11 bases left in between. CDR3 coding DNA: TGTGCCAGTAGTTCGGCAGGGCCTGAAAAACTGTTTTTT. This gives the protein CASSSAGPEKLFF.